The 21 T cell receptor beta chains presented below share a single source sample, sequenced in a study of cytomegalovirus exposure and HLA in healthy donors. Researchers ran the PCR with 60 Vbeta and 13 Jbeta primers. Using immunoSEQ multiplex PCR, the repertoire was profiled, and TCRdb retains in-frame clones only, with some absent. The profile shows 150,000 to 190,000 clones, around 75% of them singletons. Sequencing was done on a sample of PBMCs. The receptors here all came from a man younger than 35 in good health and CMV-seronegative.

V is TRBV6-5 and J is TRBJ1-1; 9 bases agree with TRBD1. CDR1 and CDR2 from the germline V gene are MNHEY and SVGAGI. The CDR3 consists of 13 residues. The V and J ends lost 4 bases and 4 bases, in that order; junction bases with no gene match: 1. The CDR3 region has the DNA TGTGCCAGCAGTTCGACAGGGGGCACTGAAGCTTTCTTT. It encodes CASSSTGGTEAFF.

This rearrangement joins TRBV11-2 to TRBJ2-7; tentatively, D is TRBD1 (5 bases). Germline CDR1 and CDR2: SGHAT and FQNNGV. Deletions cut 1 base from V and 5 bases from J, with 12 bases between. CDR3 length: 14 residues. The CDR3 region has the DNA TGTGCCAGCAGCTTAGTCTCACAGGACCACGAGCAGTACTTC. Protein sequence: CASSLVSQDHEQYF.

This clone was detected a few times. The chain links TRBV4-3 to TRBJ2-6; 7 positions agree with TRBD2. V lost 2 bases and J lost 0; bases outside the gene matches: 1. This CDR3 comprises 16 residues. The V gene's germline CDR1 is LGHNA and CDR2 YSLEER. The CDR3 here is CASSQSSGSGANVLTF. CDR3 DNA: TGCGCCAGCAGCCAATCTAGCGGCTCTGGGGCCAACGTCCTGACTTTC.

This chain links TRBV27 with TRBJ2-3; 9 nucleotides match TRBD2. With V trimmed by 7 bases and J by 5 bases, 4 bases remained unmatched. Per germline, CDR1 MNHEY and CDR2 SMNVEV (reference sequence). CDR3 size: 13 residues. The CDR3 reads CASTSLAGDTQYF. The CDR3, as DNA: TGTGCCAGCACCTCACTAGCGGGAGATACGCAGTATTTT.

Turning to this clone: The junction shows a germline mismatch at one end, possibly a read error. J is TRBJ2-3 and V is TRBV2; 7 bases are a match to TRBD1. CDR1 is SNHLY and CDR2 is FYNNEI in the germline V gene. The CDR3 totals 16 residues. CDR3 amino acids: CASSDRVWDSKDTQYF. In DNA, the CDR3 is TGTGCCAGCAGTGATCGGGTGTGGGACAGCAAAGATACGCAGTATTTT.

The chain combines TRBV27 with TRBJ2-2, with a weak D call TRBD2 (5 bases). The CDR3 is made up of 14 amino acids. V shed 5 bases and J shed 5 bases, with 12 bases lying between them. Germline V lookup: CDR1 MNHEY, CDR2 SMNVEV (reference sequence). The CDR3 sequence: CASSKTRRTGELFF. In DNA, the CDR3 is TGTGCCAGCAGTAAAACTAGACGTACCGGGGAGCTGTTTTTT.

The count of this clone is one. The rearrangement joins TRBV5-4 to TRBJ2-3; perhaps TRBD2 as D (6 bases). Germline lookup yields CDR1 SGHNT and CDR2 YYREEE (reference sequence). The germline V and J ends were trimmed by 4 bases and 2 bases, with 17 bases remaining between them. CDR3 length: 16 residues. CDR3 in amino acids: CASSAAGGTTTDTQYF. The CDR3 coding sequence is TGTGCCAGCAGCGCGGCGGGCGGGACGACCACAGATACGCAGTATTTT.

The chain joins TRBV7-6 to TRBJ2-5, with 9 bases matching TRBD1. The DNA matches TRBJ2-7 better at its end, which makes the J call doubtful. The V gene's germline CDR1 is SGHVS and CDR2 FNYEAQ. The CDR3 covers 14 residues. The CDR3 DNA follows: TGTGCCAGCAGCAGATGGACAGGGGCCTACGAGCAGTACTTC. Translation gives CASSRWTGAYEQYF.

DNA of the CDR3: TGTGCCAGCAGCTTCCGCGAGGACTCCTACGAGCAGTACTTC. Its protein product is CASSFREDSYEQYF. The V gene is TRBV7-9, the J gene TRBJ2-7; no clear D. The CDR3 runs 14 residues. Germline-derived CDR1 and CDR2 are SEHNR and FQNEAQ (reference sequence). The V and J ends lost 3 bases and 0 bases respectively, with 9 bases between them. The complete variable domain, with remaining parts taken from reference TRBV7-9 and TRBJ2-7, reads DTGVSQNPRHKITKRGQNVTFRCDPISEHNRLYWYRQTLGQGPEFLTYFQNEAQLEKSRLLSDRFSAERPKGSFSTLEIQRTEQGDSAMYLCASSFREDSYEQYFGPGTRLTVT.

V usage is TRBV27 and J usage is TRBJ2-1; TRBD2 might be the D (5 bases). V was clipped by 1 base and J by 10 bases, with 14 bases between them. This CDR3 contains 14 residues. Germline values: CDR1 MNHEY, CDR2 SMNVEV (reference sequence). The DNA of the CDR3 is TGTGCCAGCAGTTTATACCGGGATCGTGGAGAGCAGTTCTTC. Protein sequence: CASSLYRDRGEQFF.

This sequence joins TRBV30 and TRBJ2-2; tentative D call: TRBD2 (6 bases). The germline CDR1 and CDR2 sequences are GTSNPN and SVGIG (reference sequence). The V end lost 5 bases, the J end lost 3 bases, and 19 bases lay between the germline ends. The CDR3 consists of 16 residues. CDR3 amino acids: CAWLAGGRAHTGELFF. The CDR3, as DNA: TGTGCCTGGCTAGCCGGGGGAAGGGCACACACCGGGGAGCTGTTTTTT. Full variable domain (remainder filled in from reference TRBV30 and TRBJ2-2): SQTIHQWPATLVQPVGSPLSLECTVEGTSNPNLYWYRQAAGRGLQLLFYSVGIGQISSEVPQNLSASRPQDRQFILSSKKLLLSDSGFYLCAWLAGGRAHTGELFFGEGSRLTVL.

For the CDR3, the DNA is TGTGCCAGCAGGCCCTTGGCGGTAAGGGGGACTGAAGCTTTCTTT. Translation: CASRPLAVRGTEAFF. The chain combines TRBV7-6 with TRBJ1-1; D might be TRBD1 (6 bases). This CDR3 has 15 amino acids. The V gene's germline CDR1 is SGHVS and CDR2 FNYEAQ. The V end was cut by 6 bases, the J end by 5 bases, with 19 bases between.

This clone was seen only a few times. V usage is TRBV18 and J usage is TRBJ2-5; no definite D call. Germline CDR1 KGHSH, CDR2 LQKENI. The V end lost 5 bases, the J end lost 5 bases, and 9 bases lay between the germline ends. The CDR3 totals 12 residues. CDR3 loop: CASSSLSETQYF. DNA of the CDR3: TGTGCCAGCTCATCCCTGAGCGAGACCCAGTACTTC.

The chain links TRBV7-6 to TRBJ2-7, with 12 bases that match TRBD2. The ends lost 5 bases at V and 2 bases at J; junction bases unmatched: 4. Germline V CDR1 and CDR2: SGHVS, FNYEAQ. The CDR3 contains 15 residues. CDR3: CASSPRTSGAYEQYF. CDR3 in DNA: TGTGCCAGCAGCCCGAGGACTAGCGGGGCCTACGAGCAGTACTTC.

This clone was counted a few times. The chain links TRBV12-5 to TRBJ2-2; 8 nucleotides match TRBD2. After removal of 2 bases from V and 2 bases from J, the junction contained 7 bases not matched to a gene. Looked up from germline, CDR1 is LGHNT and CDR2 is FRNRAP. This CDR3 has 17 amino acids. The CDR3, as DNA: TGTGCTAGTGGTTTGCCTACTAGCGGAGCTAACACCGGGGAGCTGTTTTTT. This gives the protein CASGLPTSGANTGELFF. Using reference TRBV12-5 and TRBJ2-2 for the parts outside the CDR3, the full variable domain is DARVTQTPRHKVTEMGQEVTMRCQPILGHNTVFWYRQTMMQGLELLAYFRNRAPLDDSGMPKDRFSAEMPDATLATLKIQPSEPRDSAVYFCASGLPTSGANTGELFFGEGSRLTVL.

The CDR3 reads CASSPHGGGRDDEQFF. The CDR3 bases are TGCGCCAGCAGCCCCCATGGTGGCGGGAGGGACGATGAGCAGTTCTTC. V is TRBV4-3 and J is TRBJ2-1; 9 bases are a match to TRBD2. The CDR3 has 16 amino acids. Germline CDR1 and CDR2: LGHNA and YSLEER. J gave up 8 bases and V 4 bases, and 12 bases lay outside the gene matches.

This clone has just one count. The rearrangement uses TRBV7-2 and TRBJ2-3; 10 nucleotides match TRBD2. Per the germline V gene, CDR1 is SGHTA and CDR2 is FQGNSA. The V gene end was trimmed by 5 bases and the J gene end by 1 base; junction bases not matched to a gene: 6. This CDR3 comprises 16 residues. CDR3: CASSKGLATRTDTQYF. The CDR3 bases are TGTGCCAGCAGCAAGGGACTAGCGACTCGCACAGATACGCAGTATTTT.

The gene calls are TRBV18 and TRBJ1-2; 7 bases map to TRBD1. Unmatched junction bases numbered 4, after V lost 4 bases and J lost 8 bases. Looked up from germline, CDR1 is KGHSH and CDR2 is LQKENI. The CDR3 is 12 amino acids. The CDR3 protein is CASSLETGGYTF. The DNA for the CDR3 is TGTGCCAGCTCACTGGAGACAGGGGGCTACACCTTC.

The chain links TRBV19 to TRBJ1-1, with 7 bases that match TRBD1. The CDR3 runs 14 residues. Germline values: CDR1 LNHDA, CDR2 SQIVND (reference sequence). Trimming removed 8 bases from V and 4 bases from J; junction bases left unmatched: 10. The CDR3 DNA is TGTGCCAGTCTCCCTCCAGGGGGTTCCACTGAAGCTTTCTTT. It encodes CASLPPGGSTEAFF.

The CDR3 DNA sequence: TGTGCCACCAGCAGAGATCGTGCCGCCAGCCGGGACAGGGGGCTAGAGCAGTACTTC. This translates into CATSRDRAASRDRGLEQYF. The chain uses TRBV15 and TRBJ2-7, with 12 bases that match TRBD1. CDR1 is LNHNV and CDR2 is YYDKDF in the germline V gene (reference sequence). The ends lost 0 bases at V and 7 bases at J; junction bases unmatched: 16. The CDR3 covers 19 residues.

This sequence joins TRBV9 and TRBJ1-1; weak D call: TRBD1 (5 bases). V was pared by 4 bases and J by 4 bases, with 14 bases between. The CDR3 extends over 14 amino acids. Looked up from germline, CDR1 is SGDLS and CDR2 is YYNGEE. The CDR3 DNA sequence: TGTGCCAGCAGCCCACGGCAGGGTCGCACTGAAGCTTTCTTT. It specifies CASSPRQGRTEAFF.